This T cell receptor beta chain was found in a study of beta chain features in type 1 diabetes. This clone has a handful of counts. The whole isolated RNA underwent reverse transcription, so sequencing captured expressed TCRB transcripts. Sequencing was performed with immunoSEQ multiplex PCR; in TCRdb, only in-frame clones are kept and a portion is missing. The sample lists 400,000 to 500,000 clones; approximately 15% were seen once. This CDR3 contains 17 residues. V was pared by 5 bases and J by 0 bases, with 19 bases between. The V gene's germline CDR1 is SEHNR and CDR2 FQNEAQ (reference sequence). The sequence derives from a man aged 25 to 40 in good health. Sequenced input: naive CD4+ T cells from blood. This chain links TRBV7-9 with TRBJ1-2; tentatively, D is TRBD1 (5 bases). The CDR3 loop reads CASSPPRQGAANYGYTF. The DNA for the CDR3 is TGTGCCAGCAGCCCGCCTCGTCAAGGGGCCGCTAACTATGGCTACACCTTC.